This TCR beta chain appears in the sequencing data of a study of blood T cell repertoires in COVID-19. Whole-study context: The samples span acute and convalescent COVID-19 from the United States, Italy and Spain. Nucleic acid was either cDNA or gDNA, and it came from T cells, B-cell-depleted T cells, or PBMCs.

Original processing notes: Scientists estimated how many nucleated cells there were by amplifying reference gene primers. Libraries were prepared by immunoSEQ multiplex PCR; TCRdb keeps only in-frame clonotypes and omits some of them. V and J calls and clone size are copied from that table; D and trimming were computed from the DNA. Found here are about 280,000 clones, around 82% of them singletons; the top ten hold around a tenth. The sample holds a few counts of this clone. The ends lost 3 bases at V and 7 bases at J; junction bases unmatched: 5. CDR3 length equals 14 residues. From germline, CDR1 is SGHTA and CDR2 FQGNSA.

The material sequenced was peripheral blood. This chain links TRBV7-2 with TRBJ2-1, with 8 bases identical to TRBD2. The TCR sequence derives from a woman in her forties or fifties who had recovered from COVID-19. For the CDR3, the DNA is TGTGCCAGCAGCTTGCGGGGGGCAGGGAATGAGCAGTTCTTC. Protein product: CASSLRGAGNEQFF.